The present T cell receptor beta chain was sequenced within a study of blood T cells in healthy people across ages. Whole-study context: Template switching retrieved approximately one barcoded beta molecule for each two T cells.

Healthy Caucasian individuals from Russia aged about 6 to 95 served as donors. Trimming took 1 base from V and 1 from J, leaving 10 bases between them. Per the germline V gene, CDR1 is SQVTM and CDR2 is ANQGSEA. The CDR3 extends over 15 amino acids. A second PCR, run for about 7 to 11 cycles, used a sample-barcoded 5' primer plus a J-beta primer mix. From the 5' RACE reads, TCRdb called clonotypes with MiXCR, one entry per CDR3 protein. The sample has 600,000 to 850,000 distinct CDR3 sequences; approximately 43% are singletons. Findings and limits, study-wide: A greater number of naive CD4+ cells and higher diversity distinguished long-lived donors from aged donors.

A note on this clonotype: Its antigen is undetermined.

The sequenced sample consisted of blood. The chain joins TRBV29-1 to TRBJ2-2; weak D call: TRBD2 (6 bases). The receptor comes from a woman in her sixties in good health. The CDR3 spells CSVEGRGMNTGELFF. CDR3 sequence (DNA): TGCAGCGTTGAAGGCCGCGGGATGAACACCGGGGAGCTGTTTTTT.